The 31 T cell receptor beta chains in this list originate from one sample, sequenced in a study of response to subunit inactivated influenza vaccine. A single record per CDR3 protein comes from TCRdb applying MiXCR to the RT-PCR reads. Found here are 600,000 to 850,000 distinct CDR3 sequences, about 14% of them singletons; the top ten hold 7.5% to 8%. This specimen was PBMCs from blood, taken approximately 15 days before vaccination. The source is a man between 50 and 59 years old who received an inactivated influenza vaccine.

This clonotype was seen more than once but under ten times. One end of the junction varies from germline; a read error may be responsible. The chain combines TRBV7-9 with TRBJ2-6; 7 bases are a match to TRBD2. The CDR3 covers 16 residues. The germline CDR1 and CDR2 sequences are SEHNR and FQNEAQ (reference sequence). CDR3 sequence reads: CASSLEAAPGGNVLTF. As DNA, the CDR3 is TGTGCCAGCAGCTTAGAGGCAGCTCCGGGGGGCAACGTCCTGACTTTC.

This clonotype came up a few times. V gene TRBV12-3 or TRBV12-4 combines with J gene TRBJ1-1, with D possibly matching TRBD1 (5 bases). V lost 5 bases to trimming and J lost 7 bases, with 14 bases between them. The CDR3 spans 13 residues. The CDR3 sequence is CASSPTGEGEAFF. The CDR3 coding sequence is TGTGCCAGCAGTCCTACGGGGGAGGGTGAAGCTTTCTTT.

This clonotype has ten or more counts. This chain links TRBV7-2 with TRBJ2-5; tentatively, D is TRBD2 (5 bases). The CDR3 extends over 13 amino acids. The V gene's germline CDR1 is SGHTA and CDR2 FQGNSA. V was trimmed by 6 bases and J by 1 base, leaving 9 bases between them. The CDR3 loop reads CASRHGSQETQYF. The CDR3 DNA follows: TGTGCCAGCAGACATGGGAGCCAAGAGACCCAGTACTTC.

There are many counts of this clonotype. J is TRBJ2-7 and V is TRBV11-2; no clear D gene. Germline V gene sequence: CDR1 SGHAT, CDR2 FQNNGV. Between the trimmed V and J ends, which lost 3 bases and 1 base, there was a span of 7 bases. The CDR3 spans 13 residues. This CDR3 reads CASSLAVSYEQYF. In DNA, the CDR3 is TGTGCCAGCAGCTTGGCAGTTTCCTACGAGCAGTACTTC.

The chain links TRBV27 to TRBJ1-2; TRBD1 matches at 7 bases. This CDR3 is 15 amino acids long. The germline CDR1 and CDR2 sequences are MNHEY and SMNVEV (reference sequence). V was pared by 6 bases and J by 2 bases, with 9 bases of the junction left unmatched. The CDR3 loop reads CASSSLSTGNYGYTF. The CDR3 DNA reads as TGTGCCAGCAGCTCACTCTCGACAGGGAACTATGGCTACACCTTC.

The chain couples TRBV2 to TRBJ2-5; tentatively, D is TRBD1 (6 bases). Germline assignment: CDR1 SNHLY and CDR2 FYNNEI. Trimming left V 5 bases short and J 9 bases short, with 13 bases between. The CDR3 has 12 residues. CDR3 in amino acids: CASSSTGFAQYF. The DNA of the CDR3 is TGTGCCAGCAGTTCCACAGGGTTTGCCCAGTACTTC.

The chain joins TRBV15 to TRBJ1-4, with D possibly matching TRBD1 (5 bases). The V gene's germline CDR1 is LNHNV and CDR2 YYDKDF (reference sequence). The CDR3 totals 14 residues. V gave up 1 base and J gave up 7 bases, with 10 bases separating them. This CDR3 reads CATSRVGRGEKLFF. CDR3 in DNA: TGTGCCACCAGCAGAGTGGGGAGGGGTGAAAAACTGTTTTTT.

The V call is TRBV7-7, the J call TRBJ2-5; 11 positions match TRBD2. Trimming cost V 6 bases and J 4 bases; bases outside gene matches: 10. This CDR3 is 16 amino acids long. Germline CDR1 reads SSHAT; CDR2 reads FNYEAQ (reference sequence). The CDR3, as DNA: TGTGCCAGCAGTTACCACGGACTAGCGGGTATAGAGACCCAGTACTTC. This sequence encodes CASSYHGLAGIETQYF.

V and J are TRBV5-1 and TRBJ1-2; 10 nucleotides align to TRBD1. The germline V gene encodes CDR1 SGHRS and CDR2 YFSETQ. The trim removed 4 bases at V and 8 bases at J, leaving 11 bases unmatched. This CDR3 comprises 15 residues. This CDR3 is CASSRGTGTGAGYTF. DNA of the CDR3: TGCGCCAGCAGCCGAGGTACCGGGACAGGGGCCGGCTACACCTTC.

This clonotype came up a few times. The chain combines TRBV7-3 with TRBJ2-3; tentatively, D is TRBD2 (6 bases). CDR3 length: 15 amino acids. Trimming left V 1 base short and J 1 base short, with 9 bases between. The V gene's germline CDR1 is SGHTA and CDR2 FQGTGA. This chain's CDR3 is CASSLNVAGTDTQYF. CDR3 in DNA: TGTGCCAGCAGCTTAAATGTAGCGGGCACAGATACGCAGTATTTT.

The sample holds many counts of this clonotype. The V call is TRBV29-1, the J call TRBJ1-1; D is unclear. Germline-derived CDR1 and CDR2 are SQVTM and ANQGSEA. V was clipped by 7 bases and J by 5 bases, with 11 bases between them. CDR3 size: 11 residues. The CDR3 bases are TGCAGCGGTGGGGAAGGGACTGAAGCTTTCTTT. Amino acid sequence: CSGGEGTEAFF. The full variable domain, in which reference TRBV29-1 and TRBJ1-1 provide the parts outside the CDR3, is SAVISQKPSRDICQRGTSLTIQCQVDSQVTMMFWYRQQPGQSLTLIATANQGSEATYESGFVIDKFPISRPNLTFSTLTVSNMSPEDSSIYLCSGGEGTEAFFGQGTRLTVV.

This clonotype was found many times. CDR3 amino acids: CAISERGVPYEQYF. The CDR3, as DNA: TGTGCCATCAGTGAGCGGGGCGTACCCTACGAGCAGTACTTC. The V gene is TRBV10-3, the J gene TRBJ2-7; D possibly matches TRBD1 or TRBD2 (5 bases each). CDR3 length: 14 amino acids. The germline CDR1 and CDR2 sequences are ENHRY and SYGVKD. V lost 2 bases to trimming and J lost 2 bases, with 10 bases between them.

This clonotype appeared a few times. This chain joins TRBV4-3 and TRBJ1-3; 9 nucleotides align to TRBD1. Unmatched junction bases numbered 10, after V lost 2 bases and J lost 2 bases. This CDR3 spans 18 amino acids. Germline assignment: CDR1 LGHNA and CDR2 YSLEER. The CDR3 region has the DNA TGCGCCAGCAGCCAACGGACAGGGGAGGTTCTTGCTGGAAACACCATATATTTT. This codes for CASSQRTGEVLAGNTIYF.

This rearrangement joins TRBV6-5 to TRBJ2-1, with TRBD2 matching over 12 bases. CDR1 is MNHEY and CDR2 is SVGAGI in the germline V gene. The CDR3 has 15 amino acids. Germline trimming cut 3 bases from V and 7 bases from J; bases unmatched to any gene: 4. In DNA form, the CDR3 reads TGTGCCAGCAGTTATCTAGCGGGGGGGTTAAATGAGCAGTTCTTC. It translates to CASSYLAGGLNEQFF.

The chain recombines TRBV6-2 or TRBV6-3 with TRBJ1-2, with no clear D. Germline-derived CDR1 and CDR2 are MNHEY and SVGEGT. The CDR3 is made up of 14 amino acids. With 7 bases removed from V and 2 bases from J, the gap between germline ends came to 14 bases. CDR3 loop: CASTKTYRNYGYTF. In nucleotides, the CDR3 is TGTGCCAGCACCAAAACATACCGAAACTATGGCTACACCTTC.

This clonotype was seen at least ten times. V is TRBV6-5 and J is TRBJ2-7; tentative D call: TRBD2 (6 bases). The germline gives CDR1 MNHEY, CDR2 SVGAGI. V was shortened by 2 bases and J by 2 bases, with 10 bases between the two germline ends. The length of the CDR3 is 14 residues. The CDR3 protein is CASSYLGGTYEQYF. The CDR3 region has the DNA TGTGCCAGCAGTTACCTGGGCGGGACCTACGAGCAGTACTTC.

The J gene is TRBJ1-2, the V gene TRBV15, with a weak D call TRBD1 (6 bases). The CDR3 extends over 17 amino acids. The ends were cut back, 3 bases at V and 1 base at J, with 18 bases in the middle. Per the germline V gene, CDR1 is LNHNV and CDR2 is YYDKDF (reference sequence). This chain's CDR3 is CATSRGLGQPINYGYTF. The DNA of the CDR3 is TGTGCCACCAGCAGGGGTCTAGGACAGCCGATTAACTATGGCTACACCTTC.

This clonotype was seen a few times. The CDR3 is CASSPRLTGLAGEGQYF. CDR3 in DNA: TGTGCCAGCTCACCACGGCTCACGGGACTAGCGGGAGAGGGGCAGTACTTC. The V gene is TRBV18, the J gene TRBJ2-7; 14 bases agree with TRBD2. Germline V gene data show CDR1 as KGHSH and CDR2 as LQKENI. CDR3 size: 17 residues. V shed 1 base, J shed 9 bases, and the junction held 11 bases outside the gene matches.

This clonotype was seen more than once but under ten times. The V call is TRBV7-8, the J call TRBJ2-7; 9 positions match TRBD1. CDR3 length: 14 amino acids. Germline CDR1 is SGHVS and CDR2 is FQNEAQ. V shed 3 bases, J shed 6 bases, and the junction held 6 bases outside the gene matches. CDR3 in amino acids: CASSFRDRAGEQYF. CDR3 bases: TGTGCCAGCAGCTTCCGGGACAGGGCTGGCGAGCAGTACTTC. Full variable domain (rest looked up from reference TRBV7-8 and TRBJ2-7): GAGVSQSPRYKVAKRGQDVALRCDPISGHVSLFWYQQALGQGPEFLTYFQNEAQLDKSGLPSDRFFAERPEGSVSTLKIQRTQQEDSAVYLCASSFRDRAGEQYFGPGTRLTVT.

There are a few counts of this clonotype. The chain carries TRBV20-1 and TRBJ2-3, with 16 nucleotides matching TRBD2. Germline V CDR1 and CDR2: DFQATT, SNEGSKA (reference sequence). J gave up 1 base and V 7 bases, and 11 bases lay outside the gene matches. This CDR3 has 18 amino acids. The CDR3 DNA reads TGCAGTGTGCTGGTGGGACTAGCGGGGGGGTACCGCACAGATACGCAGTATTTT. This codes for CSVLVGLAGGYRTDTQYF.

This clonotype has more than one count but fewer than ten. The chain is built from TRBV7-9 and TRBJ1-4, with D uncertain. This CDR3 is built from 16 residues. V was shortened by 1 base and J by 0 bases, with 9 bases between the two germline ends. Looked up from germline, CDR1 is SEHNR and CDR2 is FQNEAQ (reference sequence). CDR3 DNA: TGTGCCAGCAGCTTAGAGGTTGCCGCAACTAATGAAAAACTGTTTTTT. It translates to CASSLEVAATNEKLFF.

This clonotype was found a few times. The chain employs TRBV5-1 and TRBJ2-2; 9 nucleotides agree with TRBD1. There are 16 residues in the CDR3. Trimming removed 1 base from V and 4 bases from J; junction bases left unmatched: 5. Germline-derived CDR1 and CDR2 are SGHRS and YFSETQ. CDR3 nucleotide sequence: TGCGCCAGCAGCTTGAGTTGGACAGGGGCCACCGGGGAGCTGTTTTTT. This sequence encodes CASSLSWTGATGELFF.

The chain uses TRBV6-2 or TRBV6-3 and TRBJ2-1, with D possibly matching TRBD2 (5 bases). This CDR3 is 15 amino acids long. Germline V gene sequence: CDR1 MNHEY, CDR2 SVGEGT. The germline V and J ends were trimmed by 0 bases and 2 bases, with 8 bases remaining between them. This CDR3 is CASSYSGEAYNEQFF. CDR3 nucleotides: TGTGCCAGCAGTTACTCGGGAGAAGCCTACAATGAGCAGTTCTTC.

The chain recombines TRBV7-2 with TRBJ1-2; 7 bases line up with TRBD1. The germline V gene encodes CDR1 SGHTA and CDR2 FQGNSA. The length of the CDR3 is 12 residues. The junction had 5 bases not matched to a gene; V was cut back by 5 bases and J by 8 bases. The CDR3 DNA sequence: TGTGCCAGCAGCGGCAACAGGGGAGGCTACACCTTC. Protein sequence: CASSGNRGGYTF.

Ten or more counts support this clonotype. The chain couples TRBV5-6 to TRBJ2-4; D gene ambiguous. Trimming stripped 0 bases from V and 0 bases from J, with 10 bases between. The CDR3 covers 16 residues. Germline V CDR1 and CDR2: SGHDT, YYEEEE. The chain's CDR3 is CASSLARPIAKNIQYF. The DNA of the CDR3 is TGTGCCAGCAGCTTGGCCAGGCCGATAGCCAAAAACATTCAGTACTTC.

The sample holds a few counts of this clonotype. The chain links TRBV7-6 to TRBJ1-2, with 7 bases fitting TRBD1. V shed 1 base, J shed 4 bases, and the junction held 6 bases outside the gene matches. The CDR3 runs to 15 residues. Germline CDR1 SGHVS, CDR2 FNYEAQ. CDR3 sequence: CASSLGPQGIYGYTF. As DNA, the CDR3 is TGTGCCAGCAGCTTAGGGCCACAGGGGATCTATGGCTACACCTTC.

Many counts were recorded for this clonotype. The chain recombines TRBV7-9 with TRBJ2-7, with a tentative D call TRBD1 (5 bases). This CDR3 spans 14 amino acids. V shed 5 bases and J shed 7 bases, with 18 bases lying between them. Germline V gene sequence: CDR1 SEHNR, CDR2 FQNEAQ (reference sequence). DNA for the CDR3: TGTGCCAGCAGCGAAGACCGCAGGGCTCGAGAGCAGTACTTC. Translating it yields CASSEDRRAREQYF.

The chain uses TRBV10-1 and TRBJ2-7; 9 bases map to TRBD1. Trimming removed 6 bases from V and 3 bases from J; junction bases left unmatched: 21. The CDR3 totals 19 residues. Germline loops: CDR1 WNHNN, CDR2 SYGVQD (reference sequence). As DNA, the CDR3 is TGCGCCAGCAGGCAAAGGCGGAATTACAGGGGGCGCGGAGGCTACGAGCAGTACTTC. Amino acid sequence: CASRQRRNYRGRGGYEQYF.

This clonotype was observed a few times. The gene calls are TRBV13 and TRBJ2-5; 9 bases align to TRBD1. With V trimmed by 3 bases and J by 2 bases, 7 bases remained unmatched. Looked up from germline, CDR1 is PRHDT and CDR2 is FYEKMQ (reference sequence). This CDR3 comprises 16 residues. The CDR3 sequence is CASSFTRDRDQETQYF. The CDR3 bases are TGTGCCAGCAGCTTTACCCGGGACAGGGATCAAGAGACCCAGTACTTC. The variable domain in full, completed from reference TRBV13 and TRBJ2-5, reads AAGVIQSPRHLIKEKRETATLKCYPIPRHDTVYWYQQGPGQDPQFLISFYEKMQSDKGSIPDRFSAQQFSDYHSELNMSSLELGDSALYFCASSFTRDRDQETQYFGPGTRLLVL.

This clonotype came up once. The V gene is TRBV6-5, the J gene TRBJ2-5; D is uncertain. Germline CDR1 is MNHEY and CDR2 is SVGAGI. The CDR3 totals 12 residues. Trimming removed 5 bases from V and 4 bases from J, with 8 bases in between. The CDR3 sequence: CASSSNGETQYF. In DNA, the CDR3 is TGTGCCAGCAGTAGTAACGGAGAGACCCAGTACTTC.

CDR3 sequence reads: CASSLDTTDRTQYF. CDR3 nucleotide sequence: TGTGCCAGCAGCCTGGACACTACGGATAGGACGCAGTATTTT. The J gene is TRBJ2-3, the V gene TRBV7-9, with D perhaps matching TRBD1 (5 bases). V was pared by 5 bases and J by 9 bases, with 18 bases between. CDR1 is SEHNR and CDR2 is FQNEAQ in the germline V gene (reference sequence). The CDR3 totals 14 residues. The whole variable domain, filled in from reference TRBV7-9 and TRBJ2-3, reads DTGVSQNPRHKITKRGQNVTFRCDPISEHNRLYWYRQTLGQGPEFLTYFQNEAQLEKSRLLSDRFSAERPKGSFSTLEIQRTEQGDSAMYLCASSLDTTDRTQYFGPGTRLTVL.